The present entry profiles one T cell receptor (beta chain) with its context. Its antigen has not been determined. No base quality information exists; no much larger clone differs at one position. The data derive from a study of blood T cell repertoires in COVID-19 (TCRdb year 2020). Study-level background: Collaborator samples came from the United States, Italy and Spain and covered acute and convalescent phases of COVID-19. The prospective study material was composed of cDNA or gDNA derived from T cells, B-cell-depleted T cells, or PBMCs. Subjects who had been exposed to COVID-19, were actively infected with it, or had recovered from it provided the deeply sampled blood TCRbeta repertoires that made up the dataset. The repertoires were released in a freely available public database meant as a resource for research on the immune response to SARS-CoV-2. Samples were obtained from the ongoing ImmuneRACE study (first 160 participants) and from about 1,300 subjects provided by 6 global collaborators. Sample metadata almost always included a de-identified subject ID, COVID-19 status, age in years and sex. Where available, HLA class I and class II types were taken from metadata supplied by the sample provider and were not determined by assay-based typing. The full study reports these points: How much clinical and demographic metadata was included differed by source and by participant, and the metadata was provided uncurated.

For this chain, trimming is 1 base at the V end and 4 bases at the J end, and the number of junction bases without a gene match is 7. The CDR3 covers 15 residues, taking in both the cysteine and the phenylalanine. Only CDR3 DNA is held: 45 bases, read in frame from base 1. The germline V gene specifies MGHRA as CDR1 and YSYEKL as CDR2. The collaborating institutions used their own protocols to collect whole blood in K2EDTA tubes. For TCRbeta analysis, collaborator samples were shipped as frozen whole blood, as isolated PBMCs, or as DNA extracted from either sample type. TCRbeta CDR3 regions were amplified from genomic DNA using the immunoSEQ Assay, a bias-controlled multiplex PCR. The study's processing was this. The number of nucleated cells in each sample was estimated by amplification of reference gene primers within the assay. To quantify the absolute abundance of each unique TCRbeta CDR3 rearrangement, sequence reads were collapsed and filtered. For each sample, productive Simpson clonality was calculated by taking the square root of Simpson's diversity index across productive rearrangements. In TCRdb, the immuneACCESS table is reduced to in-frame sequences with V and J assigned. These tables do not hold every clone; where another copy was compared, an unresolved V gene accounts for under half, and the others remain unexplained. The V and J calls and the clone size are those of that table, but D and trimming were determined from the DNA. The sample records roughly 80,000 clones, about 90% of which are singletons. 4.5% to 7% of the sample rests with the top ten.

The rearranged segments are TRBV4-1 and TRBJ2-7; 7 junctional bases match TRBD1. The sequence derives from a man aged 45-65 years with active COVID-19. What was sequenced was peripheral blood. The base sequence is TGCGCCAGCAGCCAAGCTAGGGACAGACTGTACGAGCAGTACTTC. It codes for CASSQARDRLYEQYF.